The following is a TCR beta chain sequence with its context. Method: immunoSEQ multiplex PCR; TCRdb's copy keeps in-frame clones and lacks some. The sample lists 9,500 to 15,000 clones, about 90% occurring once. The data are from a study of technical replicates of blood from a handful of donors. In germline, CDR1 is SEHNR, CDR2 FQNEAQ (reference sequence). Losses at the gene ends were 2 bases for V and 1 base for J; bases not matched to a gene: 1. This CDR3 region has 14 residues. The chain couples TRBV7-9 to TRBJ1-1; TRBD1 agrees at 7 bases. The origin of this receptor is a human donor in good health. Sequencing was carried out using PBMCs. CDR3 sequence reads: CASSLRQGNTEAFF. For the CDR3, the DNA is TGTGCCAGCAGCTTAAGACAGGGGAACACTGAAGCTTTCTTT.